This TCR beta chain was captured in a study of cytomegalovirus exposure and HLA in healthy donors. On the study more broadly: Sequencing of 180 million or so T cells in an earlier analysis found roughly 120 million unique TCR beta sequences. Study observations and caveats: Later analysis identified a missense DCLRE1C variant that was linked to TCR beta V- and J-gene trimming. CMV serostatus was the sole immune exposure information available.

Amplification used 60 Vbeta primers and 13 Jbeta primers. Clones were sequenced by immunoSEQ multiplex PCR, and TCRdb holds only the in-frame ones, with some missing. The repertoire holds 150,000 to 200,000 clones, with approximately 80% as singletons. Donors sampled were nominally healthy, though unrecorded immune exposures were likely. Points on this clone: Its antigen is unidentified. A read error may account for a junction end that differs from germline.

The germline CDR1 and CDR2 sequences are MGHRA and YSYEKL. The CDR3 is made up of 17 amino acids. The rearrangement uses TRBV4-1 and TRBJ2-3; D is ambiguous. The sequence came from a man aged 18 to 30 in good health and CMV-seropositive. Sequenced input: PBMCs. CDR3 protein: CVSSQKSHGAVGDTQYF. In DNA form, the CDR3 reads TGCGTCAGCAGCCAGAAATCTCACGGAGCCGTCGGAGATACGCAGTATTTT.